These T cell receptor beta chains were read from a single sample in a study of cytomegalovirus exposure and HLA in healthy donors. Produced via immunoSEQ multiplex PCR; TCRdb's table is partial and in-frame only. The sample records 150,000 to 200,000 clones, over 65% being singletons. The sequencing input was PBMCs. These receptors came from a woman in her thirties or forties in good health and CMV-seropositive. The CDR3 runs from the conserved cysteine through the conserved F or W. The D gene is left open where the match is weak. The listing skips clone size in some rows; elsewhere it reads once, few, many or a size class.

j_call	d_call	v_call	clone_size	cdr3_aa	cdr3_nt
TRBJ2-5	-	TRBV5-6	-	CASSSGETQYF	TGTGCCAGCAGCTCCGGGGAGACCCAGTACTTC
TRBJ1-2	TRBD1	TRBV6-6	-	CASSLGQGGGYTF	TGTGCCAGCAGCCTCGGACAGGGCGGCGGCTACACCTTC
TRBJ2-5	-	TRBV13	-	CASSSTGLETQYF	TGTGCCAGCAGCTCGACAGGCTTGGAGACCCAGTACTTC
TRBJ2-1	-	TRBV14	few	CASSQVGGSSYNEQFF	TGTGCCAGCAGCCAAGTCGGCGGAAGCTCCTACAATGAGCAGTTCTTC
TRBJ1-1	-	TRBV28	-	CASSFPGENTEAFF	TGTGCCAGCAGTTTTCCGGGTGAGAACACTGAAGCTTTCTTT
TRBJ1-2	-	TRBV4-3	-	CASSQDRAGHYGYTF	TGCGCCAGCAGCCAAGATAGGGCAGGGCACTATGGCTACACCTTC
TRBJ2-5	-	TRBV19	-	CASSIDKAWTGKETQYF	TGTGCCAGTAGTATAGATAAGGCTTGGACGGGGAAAGAGACCCAGTACTTC
TRBJ2-3	-	TRBV29-1	-	CSVERGYTDTQYF	TGCAGCGTTGAAAGGGGGTACACAGATACGCAGTATTTT
TRBJ2-7	-	TRBV25-1	-	CASSEYPPLPSYEQYF	TGTGCCAGCAGTGAATATCCCCCCCTCCCCTCCTACGAGCAGTACTTC
TRBJ2-2	TRBD2	TRBV9	-	CASSVASGDTGELFF	TGTGCCAGCAGCGTAGCTAGCGGGGACACCGGGGAGCTGTTTTTT
TRBJ2-7	-	TRBV18	-	CASSPQDSYEQYF	TGTGCCAGCTCACCTCAGGACAGCTACGAGCAGTACTTC
TRBJ2-7	TRBD2	TRBV5-1	-	CASSSDPSGSSYEQYF	TGCGCCAGCAGCTCCGACCCTAGCGGGAGCTCCTACGAGCAGTACTTC
TRBJ2-1	-	TRBV19	-	CASSTRQADNEQFF	TGTGCCAGTAGTACCCGACAGGCAGACAATGAGCAGTTCTTC
TRBJ1-1	-	TRBV5-1	-	CASSSQVGTEAFF	TGCGCCAGCAGCTCCCAGGTTGGCACTGAAGCTTTCTTT
TRBJ2-1	-	TRBV6-6	-	CASSYFGDSVVQFF	TGTGCCAGCAGTTACTTCGGGGACTCCGTAGTGCAGTTCTTC
TRBJ2-7	TRBD2	TRBV6-5	few	CASAGTSGAYEQYF	TGTGCCAGCGCCGGGACTAGCGGGGCTTACGAGCAGTACTTC
TRBJ1-2	-	TRBV5-5	few	CASSLLDSYGYTF	TGTGCCAGCAGCTTGTTGGACAGCTATGGCTACACCTTC
TRBJ1-5	TRBD1	TRBV5-1	-	CASSLGTGGPYSNQPQHF	TGCGCCAGCAGCTTGGGAACAGGGGGACCATATAGCAATCAGCCCCAGCATTTT
TRBJ1-2	TRBD1	TRBV6-5	few	CASSSTGLYGYPF	TGTGCCAGCAGTTCGACAGGGCTCTATGGCTACCCCTTC